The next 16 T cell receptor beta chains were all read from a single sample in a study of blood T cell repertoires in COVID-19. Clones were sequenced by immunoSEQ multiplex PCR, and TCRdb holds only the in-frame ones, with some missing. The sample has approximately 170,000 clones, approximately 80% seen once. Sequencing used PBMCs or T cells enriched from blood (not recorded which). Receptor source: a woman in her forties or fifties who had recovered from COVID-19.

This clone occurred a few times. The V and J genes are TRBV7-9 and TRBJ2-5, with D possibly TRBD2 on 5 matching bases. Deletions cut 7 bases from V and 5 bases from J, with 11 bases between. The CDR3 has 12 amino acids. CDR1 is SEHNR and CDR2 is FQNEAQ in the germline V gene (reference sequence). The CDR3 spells CASNSREETQYF. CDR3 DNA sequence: TGTGCCAGCAACTCTAGGGAGGAGACCCAGTACTTC.

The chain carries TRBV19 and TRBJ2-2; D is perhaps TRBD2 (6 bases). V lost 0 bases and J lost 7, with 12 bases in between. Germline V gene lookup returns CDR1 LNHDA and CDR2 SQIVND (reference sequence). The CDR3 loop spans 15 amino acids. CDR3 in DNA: TGTGCCAGTAGTATAGAGGGGAGGCTCCACGGGGAGCTGTTTTTT. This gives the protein CASSIEGRLHGELFF.

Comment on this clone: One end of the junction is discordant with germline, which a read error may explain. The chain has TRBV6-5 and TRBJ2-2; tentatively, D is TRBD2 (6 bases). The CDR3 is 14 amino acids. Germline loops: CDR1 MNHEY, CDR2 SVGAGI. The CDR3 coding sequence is TGTGCCAGCAAGGAGGGAACGAATACCGGGGAGCTGTTTTTT. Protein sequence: CASKEGTNTGELFF.

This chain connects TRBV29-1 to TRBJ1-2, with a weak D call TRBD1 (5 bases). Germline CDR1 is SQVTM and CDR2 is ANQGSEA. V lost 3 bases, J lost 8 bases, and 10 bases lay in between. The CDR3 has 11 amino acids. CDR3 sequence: CSVEAGDGYTF. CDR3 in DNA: TGCAGCGTTGAGGCGGGGGACGGCTACACCTTC.

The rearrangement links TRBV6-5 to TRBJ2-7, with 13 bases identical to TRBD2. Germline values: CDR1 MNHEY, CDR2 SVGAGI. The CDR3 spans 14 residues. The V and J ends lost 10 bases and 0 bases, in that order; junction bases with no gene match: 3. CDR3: CATGTSGTSYEQYF. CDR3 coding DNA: TGTGCCACCGGGACTAGCGGGACCTCCTACGAGCAGTACTTC.

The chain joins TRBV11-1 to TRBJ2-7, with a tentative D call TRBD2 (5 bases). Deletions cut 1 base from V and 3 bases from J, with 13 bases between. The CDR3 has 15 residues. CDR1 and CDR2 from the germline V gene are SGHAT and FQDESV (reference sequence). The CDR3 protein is CASSLETGVRYEQYF. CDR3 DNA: TGTGCCAGCAGCTTAGAGACCGGGGTCCGCTACGAGCAGTACTTC.

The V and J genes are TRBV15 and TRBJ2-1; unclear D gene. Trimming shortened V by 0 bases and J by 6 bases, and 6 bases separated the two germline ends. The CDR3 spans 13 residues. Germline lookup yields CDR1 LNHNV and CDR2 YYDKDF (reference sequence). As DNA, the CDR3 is TGTGCCACCAGCAGAGATAGTACCAATGAGCAGTTCTTC. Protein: CATSRDSTNEQFF.

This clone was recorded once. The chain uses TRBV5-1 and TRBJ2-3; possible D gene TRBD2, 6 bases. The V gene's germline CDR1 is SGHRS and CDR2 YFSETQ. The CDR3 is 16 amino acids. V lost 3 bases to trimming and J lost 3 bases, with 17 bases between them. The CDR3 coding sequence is TGCGCCAGCAGCTCGGCAGGGAGGACAAGGACAGATACGCAGTATTTT. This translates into CASSSAGRTRTDTQYF.

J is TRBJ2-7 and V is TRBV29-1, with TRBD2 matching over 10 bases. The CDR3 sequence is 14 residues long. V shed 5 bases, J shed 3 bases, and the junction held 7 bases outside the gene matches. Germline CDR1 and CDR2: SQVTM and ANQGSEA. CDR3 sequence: CSVSGTSDHYEQYF. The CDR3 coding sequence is TGCAGCGTTTCTGGGACTAGCGACCACTACGAGCAGTACTTC.

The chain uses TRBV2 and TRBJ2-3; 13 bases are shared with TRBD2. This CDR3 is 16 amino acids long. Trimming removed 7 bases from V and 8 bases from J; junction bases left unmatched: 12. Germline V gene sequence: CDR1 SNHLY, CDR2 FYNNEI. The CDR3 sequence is CASMSRLAGGRGTQYF. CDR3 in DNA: TGTGCCAGCATGTCTCGACTAGCGGGGGGCCGCGGTACGCAGTATTTT.

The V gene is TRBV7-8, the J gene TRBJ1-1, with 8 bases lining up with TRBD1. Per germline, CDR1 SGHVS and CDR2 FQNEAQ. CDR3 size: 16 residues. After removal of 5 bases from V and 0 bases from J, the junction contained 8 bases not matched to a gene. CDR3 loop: CASSNSGQVMNTEAFF. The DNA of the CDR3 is TGTGCCAGCAGCAACTCGGGACAGGTGATGAACACTGAAGCTTTCTTT.

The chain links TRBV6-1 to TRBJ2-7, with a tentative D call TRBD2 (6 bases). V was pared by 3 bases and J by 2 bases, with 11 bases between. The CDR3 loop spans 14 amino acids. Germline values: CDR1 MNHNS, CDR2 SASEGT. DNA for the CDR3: TGTGCCAGCAGTGACCCCGGAGGGGCCTACGAGCAGTACTTC. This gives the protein CASSDPGGAYEQYF.

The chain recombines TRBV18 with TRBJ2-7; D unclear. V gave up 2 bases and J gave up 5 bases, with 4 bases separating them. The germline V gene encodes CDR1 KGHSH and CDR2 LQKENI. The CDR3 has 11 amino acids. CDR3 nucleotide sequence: TGTGCCAGCTCACCAGAGGACGAGCAGTACTTC. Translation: CASSPEDEQYF.

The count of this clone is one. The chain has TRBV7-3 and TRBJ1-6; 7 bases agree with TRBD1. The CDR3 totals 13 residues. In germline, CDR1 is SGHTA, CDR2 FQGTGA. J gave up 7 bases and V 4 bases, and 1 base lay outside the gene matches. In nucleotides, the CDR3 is TGTGCCAGCAGCTGGACAGGAAATTCACCCCTCCACTTT. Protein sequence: CASSWTGNSPLHF.

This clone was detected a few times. CDR3 DNA sequence: TGTGCCAGCAGCCCACCTACTAGCGGGAGCTACAATGAGCAGTTCTTC. As protein: CASSPPTSGSYNEQFF. The J gene is TRBJ2-1, the V gene TRBV3-1 (or the pseudogene TRBV3-2); 11 bases line up with TRBD2. The length of the CDR3 is 16 residues. Germline values: CDR1 LGHDT, CDR2 YNNKEL (reference sequence). J gave up 3 bases and V 4 bases, and 5 bases lay outside the gene matches.

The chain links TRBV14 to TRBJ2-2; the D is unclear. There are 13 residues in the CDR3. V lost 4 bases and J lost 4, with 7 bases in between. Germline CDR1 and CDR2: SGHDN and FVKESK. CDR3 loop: CASSRQSTGELFF. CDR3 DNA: TGTGCCAGCAGCCGGCAAAGCACCGGGGAGCTGTTTTTT.